This T cell receptor beta chain appears in the sequencing data of a study of blood T cell repertoires in COVID-19. Study context: Samples representing acute and convalescent COVID-19 were sourced from the United States, Italy and Spain. PBMCs, B-cell-depleted T cells, or T cells provided the cDNA or gDNA that made up the material.

Clones were sequenced by immunoSEQ multiplex PCR, and TCRdb holds only the in-frame ones, with some missing. Altogether about 25,000 clones are present, 89% being singletons, with the ten largest covering 9.7%. The CDR3 consists of 17 residues. V dropped 4 bases and J dropped 9; count of bases not matched to a gene: 14. Germline V gene sequence: CDR1 SGHRS, CDR2 YFSETQ. This TCR came from a man in his 70s with acute or convalescent COVID-19. The sample comprised peripheral blood. The chain has TRBV5-1 and TRBJ1-6; 9 bases are a match to TRBD1. CDR3 DNA: TGCGCCAGCAGCGGCCCCGGTGGGACAGGGCCTAGTTCACCCCTCCACTTT. Its protein product is CASSGPGGTGPSSPLHF.